The present TCR beta chain was sequenced within a study of Graves' ophthalmopathy and Graves' hyperthyroidism. As for the study in general: Pretreatment peripheral blood was obtained at initial diagnosis. Study-wide results and caveats: A model of 13 signatures distinguished ophthalmopathy from stable hyperthyroidism at around 90% sensitivity and roughly 80% specificity.

With respect to this clonotype: What it binds is not known.

RNA transcripts provided the template for amplifying TCR beta CDR3 regions. First-round RT-PCR with HTBI primers preceded a second-round multiplex PCR. One entry per CDR3 protein, called by TCRdb with MiXCR from the multiplex PCR reads. The data show over 500,000 distinct CDR3 sequences, about a fifth seen once. This CDR3 spans 16 amino acids. CDR1 and CDR2 from the germline V gene are KGHSH and LQKENI. Between the trimmed V and J ends, which lost 2 bases and 0 bases, there was a span of 13 bases. Calling hyperthyroidism stable required that no ophthalmopathy show up within 18 months of follow-up. Establishment of the diagnosis relied upon clinical symptoms, serum thyroxine, TRAb, thyroid ultrasound and orbital computed tomography.

The clonotype comes from a woman between 18 and 29 years old with stable Graves' hyperthyroidism. Some clones in this sample may be carry-over from other donors' samples. V is TRBV18 and J is TRBJ1-1; D unclear. Sequenced material: peripheral blood. In DNA form, the CDR3 reads TGTGCCAGCTCACCATTGGCAGCTACCATGAACACTGAAGCTTTCTTT. Translation gives CASSPLAATMNTEAFF.